One sample yielded the 18 T cell receptor beta chains listed below, sequenced in a study of spatial heterogeneity in lung cancer (dated by TCRdb to 2018 to 2020). The intended sense of this specimen's time point label: blood at routine non-recurrence follow-up after resection. The library was obtained by 5' RACE. Reads for this sample came from a NextSeq 500. The public reads were reprocessed in TCRdb via fastp at Q25 and MiXCR, keeping in-frame beta chains. Every entry covers one CDR3 protein and lists the most common genes and DNA from its rows. The sample table lists about 70,000 distinct CDR3 sequences, about 8.2% of them with a count of one. The top ten clonotypes cover more than 1.5% of the sample. Sequenced material: PBMCs, taken at follow-up. Receptors were obtained from a female donor with early-stage non-small cell lung cancer.

This chain joins TRBV2 and TRBJ2-1; 13 bases are a match to TRBD2. In germline, CDR1 is SNHLY, CDR2 FYNNEI. With 9 bases clipped from V and 5 bases from J, the junction kept 7 bases outside the gene matches. The CDR3 totals 15 residues. The CDR3 sequence: CASAPGLAGNNEQFF. CDR3 nucleotides: TGTGCCAGTGCCCCGGGACTAGCGGGAAACAATGAGCAGTTCTTC.

This clonotype was counted ten times or more. V and J are TRBV20-1 and TRBJ1-2, with unresolved D. CDR3 length: 16 amino acids. Trimming left V 6 bases short and J 2 bases short, with 22 bases between. Germline assignment: CDR1 DFQATT and CDR2 SNEGSKA (reference sequence). The CDR3 sequence is CSAQNPPGSNNYGYTF. In DNA, the CDR3 is TGCAGTGCCCAAAATCCTCCTGGCAGCAACAACTATGGCTACACCTTC.

Of note for this clonotype: A read error is possible here, since a much larger clone lies one base away. The chain uses TRBV18 and TRBJ1-5, with TRBD1 matching over 7 bases. Germline V CDR1 and CDR2: KGHSH, LQKENI. This CDR3 has 16 residues. The CDR3 is CASSPSTGMEYQPRHF. DNA for the CDR3: TGTGCCAGCTCACCCTCGACAGGGATGGAGTATCAGCCCCGGCATTTT.

This clonotype showed up many times. This chain links TRBV18 with TRBJ2-7, with D perhaps TRBD2 (5 bases). The CDR3 sequence is 16 residues long. Germline V gene sequence: CDR1 KGHSH, CDR2 LQKENI. V shed 4 bases and J shed 1 base, with 17 bases lying between them. CDR3 bases: TGTGCCAGCTCACGCGAATCTGTCGAGGGATCCTACGAGCAGTACTTC. It translates to CASSRESVEGSYEQYF. The complete variable domain, with remaining parts taken from reference TRBV18 and TRBJ2-7, reads NAGVMQNPRHLVRRRGQEARLRCSPMKGHSHVYWYRQLPEEGLKFMVYLQKENIIDESGMPKERFSAEFPKEGPSILRIQQVVRGDSAAYFCASSRESVEGSYEQYFGPGTRLTVT.

This clonotype was recorded many times. This sequence joins TRBV24-1 and TRBJ2-7; unclear D gene. Germline CDR1 is KGHDR and CDR2 is SFDVKD. V lost 8 bases and J 6 bases, leaving 10 bases between the germline ends. CDR3 length: 11 residues. CDR3 protein: CATILMSEQYF. The CDR3 DNA sequence: TGTGCCACCATCCTAATGAGCGAGCAGTACTTC.

This clonotype was seen more than once but under ten times. The V and J genes are TRBV2 and TRBJ2-1; a weak D match, TRBD2 (6 bases). Trimming cost V 4 bases and J 3 bases, with 28 bases left between them. In germline, CDR1 is SNHLY, CDR2 FYNNEI. This CDR3 is built from 20 residues. DNA of the CDR3: TGTGCCAGCAGTGTTCTGAGGAGGGCAGGCAGACGAAAGGACTACAATGAGCAGTTCTTC. Protein product: CASSVLRRAGRRKDYNEQFF. Looking up the rest from reference TRBV2 and TRBJ2-1 gives the full variable domain: EPEVTQTPSHQVTQMGQEVILRCVPISNHLYFYWYRQILGQKVEFLVSFYNNEISEKSEIFDDQFSVERPDGSNFTLKIRSTKLEDSAMYFCASSVLRRAGRRKDYNEQFFGPGTRLTVL.

This clonotype was detected only a few times. The chain recombines TRBV20-1 with TRBJ1-1; D call uncertain. The CDR3 spans 14 residues. Germline CDR1 DFQATT, CDR2 SNEGSKA (reference sequence). The V gene lost 2 bases and the J gene lost 0 bases, with 10 bases spanning the gap. The CDR3 DNA is TGCAGTGCTAGAAGGTGGCAGATGAACACTGAAGCTTTCTTT. This codes for CSARRWQMNTEAFF.

This clonotype occurred many times. This rearrangement joins TRBV6-5 to TRBJ2-1; 12 bases fit TRBD2. The germline gives CDR1 MNHEY, CDR2 SVGAGI. Germline trimming cut 4 bases from V and 6 bases from J; bases unmatched to any gene: 7. This CDR3 contains 16 residues. The CDR3 DNA follows: TGTGCCAGCAGTTTGACTAGCGGGAGAGCTGTCAATGAGCAGTTCTTC. It translates to CASSLTSGRAVNEQFF.

This chain uses TRBV28 with TRBJ1-2, with a tentative D call TRBD1 (6 bases). In germline, CDR1 is MDHEN, CDR2 SYDVKM. The CDR3 extends over 13 amino acids. V lost 7 bases to trimming and J lost 7 bases, with 16 bases between them. The CDR3 spells CASNSNRVLGYTF. As DNA, the CDR3 is TGTGCCAGCAATTCAAACAGGGTTCTTGGCTACACCTTC.

V gene TRBV9 combines with J gene TRBJ2-7, with D tentatively TRBD1 (5 bases). Germline assignment: CDR1 SGDLS and CDR2 YYNGEE. V was clipped by 0 bases and J by 6 bases, with 19 bases between them. The CDR3 has 16 residues. As DNA, the CDR3 is TGTGCCAGCAGCGTAGATGGTACAGGAACGGTACCCGAGCAGTACTTC. Translated, it gives CASSVDGTGTVPEQYF.

This clonotype was recorded at least ten times. V usage is TRBV5-4 and J usage is TRBJ1-4; maybe TRBD1 (6 bases). The CDR3 covers 16 residues. Trimming removed 2 bases from V and 0 bases from J, with 11 bases in between. Germline-derived CDR1 and CDR2 are SGHNT and YYREEE (reference sequence). The CDR3 DNA reads TGTGCCAGCAGCTTACAGGGTGGCTCAACTAATGAAAAACTGTTTTTT. Protein sequence: CASSLQGGSTNEKLFF.

The table lists this clonotype with a few counts. The chain recombines TRBV3-1 with TRBJ2-7; D is unresolved. V was trimmed by 0 bases and J by 1 base, leaving 4 bases between them. CDR1 and CDR2 from the germline V gene are LGHDT and YNNKEL (reference sequence). The CDR3 loop spans 13 amino acids. CDR3 in amino acids: CASSQDRSYEQYF. Here the CDR3 DNA reads TGTGCCAGCAGCCAAGACAGATCCTACGAGCAGTACTTC.

The chain has TRBV30 and TRBJ1-1; D gene uncertain. Per germline, CDR1 GTSNPN and CDR2 SVGIG (reference sequence). This CDR3 is 13 amino acids long. The V end lost 3 bases, the J end lost 5 bases, and 13 bases lay between the germline ends. CDR3 bases: TGTGCCTGGAGCGCCACCGTAGGGACTGAAGCTTTCTTT. Translated: CAWSATVGTEAFF. Complete variable domain (other parts from reference TRBV30 and TRBJ1-1): SQTIHQWPATLVQPVGSPLSLECTVEGTSNPNLYWYRQAAGRGLQLLFYSVGIGQISSEVPQNLSASRPQDRQFILSSKKLLLSDSGFYLCAWSATVGTEAFFGQGTRLTVV.

Ten or more counts support this clonotype. J is TRBJ2-3 and V is TRBV7-8; D is perhaps TRBD2 (6 bases). The CDR3 is 16 residues long. Deletions cut 1 base from V and 2 bases from J, with 13 bases between. CDR1 SGHVS and CDR2 FQNEAQ come from the germline V gene. The CDR3 sequence: CASSLEGSGNTDTQYF. CDR3 sequence (DNA): TGTGCCAGCAGCTTAGAGGGTAGCGGAAACACAGATACGCAGTATTTT.

This clonotype was detected many times. The J gene is TRBJ1-1, the V gene TRBV20-1; 7 bases are a match to TRBD1. With V trimmed by 6 bases and J by 6 bases, 7 bases remained unmatched. Germline assignment: CDR1 DFQATT and CDR2 SNEGSKA (reference sequence). The CDR3 is 12 residues long. The CDR3 nucleotides read TGCAGTGCAAAACAACAGGGGCCTGAAGCTTTCTTT. Residues: CSAKQQGPEAFF.

A note on this clonotype: The junction shows a germline mismatch at one end, possibly a read error. The V gene is TRBV11-3, the J gene TRBJ2-3; D call uncertain. Per germline, CDR1 SGHNT and CDR2 YENEEA. The CDR3 covers 13 residues. CDR3 protein: CSSSLSQADTQYF. The CDR3 DNA follows: TGTTCCAGCAGCTTATCCCAGGCGGATACGCAGTATTTT.

This clonotype was observed many times. The V and J genes are TRBV6-1 and TRBJ1-6; D ambiguous. Between the trimmed V and J ends, which lost 7 bases and 5 bases, there was a span of 9 bases. The CDR3 spans 13 residues. The germline V gene encodes CDR1 MNHNS and CDR2 SASEGT. This CDR3 is CASKEVNNSPLHF. Written as DNA, the CDR3 is TGTGCCAGCAAGGAGGTTAATAATTCACCCCTCCACTTT.

This clonotype was seen many times. The CDR3 DNA is TGCGCCAGCAGCTTGGAGGACGGTGAAAAACTGTTTTTT. Protein: CASSLEDGEKLFF. The chain employs TRBV5-1 and TRBJ1-4; no clear D gene. There are 13 residues in the CDR3. In germline, CDR1 is SGHRS, CDR2 YFSETQ. With 0 bases removed from V and 7 bases from J, the gap between germline ends came to 7 bases.